This T cell receptor beta chain emerged from a study of cytomegalovirus exposure and HLA in healthy donors. Whole-study findings and limits: There were some public TCRs occurring in many donors, but most TCR sequences were rare. Listed as cytomegalovirus-associated were 164 TCR beta chains.

Germline-derived CDR1 and CDR2 are SQVTM and ANQGSEA. The CDR3 consists of 14 residues. With 8 bases removed from V and 6 bases from J, the gap between germline ends came to 21 bases. Concerning this clone: Its antigen is not identified.

Sequencing used immunoSEQ multiplex PCR; TCRdb keeps in-frame clones, though not all of them. This sample has 60,000 to 85,000 clones, with nearly 95% found just once. The chain joins TRBV29-1 to TRBJ2-3; D might be TRBD1 (6 bases). This TCR came from a man younger than 35 in good health and CMV-seropositive. The sequencing sample was made of PBMCs. CDR3 nucleotides: TGCAGCTCCGGGACAAATGTAGGGATCGATACGCAGTATTTT. Translated, it gives CSSGTNVGIDTQYF.